These T cell receptor beta chains were read from a single sample in a study of beta chain features in type 1 diabetes. Repertoires were generated with immunoSEQ multiplex PCR, while TCRdb's copy carries only in-frame clones and drops some. The sample lists 600,000 to 650,000 clones; roughly 15% were seen once. The sample consisted of naive CD4+ T cells from blood. These receptors were taken from a man aged 18 to 29 in good health. Both conserved end residues are part of each CDR3. Fields, in order: CDR3 length, clone size, D gene, V gene, J gene, CDR3 protein, CDR3 DNA. A D gene is named only where the DNA matches it firmly. Clone size is stated in some rows and not others, as once, few, many or a class when expanded.

15	.	.	TRBV25-1	TRBJ1-4	CASSPTWGINEKLFF	TGTGCCAGCAGTCCAACGTGGGGGATTAATGAAAAACTGTTTTTT
14	.	.	TRBV6-5	TRBJ1-1	CASSRPPGNTEAFF	TGTGCCAGCAGTAGGCCCCCCGGGAACACTGAAGCTTTCTTT
13	.	.	TRBV4-2	TRBJ2-5	CASSQGGRETQYF	TGTGCCAGCAGCCAAGGGGGAAGAGAGACCCAGTACTTC
17	.	TRBD2	TRBV5-1	TRBJ2-1	CASSLLNSGRGPNEQFF	TGCGCCAGCAGCTTGCTCAATAGCGGGAGGGGCCCCAATGAGCAGTTCTTC
15	few	TRBD1	TRBV25-1	TRBJ1-2	CASSVTGPSSYGYTF	TGTGCCAGCAGTGTGACAGGGCCGTCCTCCTATGGCTACACCTTC
13	.	.	TRBV29-1	TRBJ2-6	CSVAEAGANVLTF	TGCAGCGTTGCGGAAGCTGGGGCCAACGTCCTGACTTTC
14	.	TRBD1	TRBV6-6	TRBJ1-1	CASSDRGLNTEAFF	TGTGCCAGCAGTGACAGGGGTTTGAACACTGAAGCTTTCTTT
15	few	TRBD1	TRBV4-3	TRBJ1-1	CASSQGWDRVTEAFF	TGCGCCAGCAGCCAAGGTTGGGACAGGGTCACTGAAGCTTTCTTT
12	few	.	TRBV7-9	TRBJ2-4	CASSQIVNIQYF	TGTGCCAGCAGCCAGATAGTAAACATTCAGTACTTC
18	.	TRBD2	TRBV14	TRBJ2-3	CASSHPRAGGTYTDTQYF	TGTGCCAGCAGCCACCCCCGGGCGGGAGGCACTTACACAGATACGCAGTATTTT
15	.	.	TRBV9	TRBJ1-1	CASSAYLGVGTEAFF	TGTGCCAGCAGCGCCTACCTGGGGGTTGGCACTGAAGCTTTCTTT
14	.	.	TRBV6-5	TRBJ1-2	CASSYHGGLYGYTF	TGTGCCAGCAGTTACCATGGGGGGCTCTATGGCTACACCTTC
15	few	TRBD1	TRBV23-1	TRBJ2-1	CASSPPVTGLYEQFF	TGCGCCAGCAGCCCGCCCGTGACAGGGTTATATGAGCAGTTCTTC
13	.	.	TRBV5-1	TRBJ1-4	CASSLDVNEKLFF	TGCGCCAGCAGCTTGGATGTTAATGAAAAACTGTTTTTT
14	few	TRBD2	TRBV2	TRBJ2-3	CASSVAGGINTQYF	TGTGCCAGCAGTGTAGCGGGAGGGATTAATACGCAGTATTTT
11	.	.	TRBV5-1	TRBJ2-1	CASSLLGEQFF	TGCGCCAGCAGCTTGTTGGGTGAGCAGTTCTTC
14	few	.	TRBV2	TRBJ1-5	CAGKDKDSNQPQHF	TGTGCCGGCAAAGACAAGGATAGCAATCAGCCCCAGCATTTT
14	.	TRBD1	TRBV6-1	TRBJ1-1	CASSEQGAGGEAFF	TGTGCCAGCAGTGAACAGGGGGCGGGTGGGGAAGCTTTCTTT
11	few	.	TRBV29-1	TRBJ1-1	CSGNMNTEAFF	TGCAGCGGAAACATGAACACTGAAGCTTTCTTT
16	few	.	TRBV4-1	TRBJ1-5	CASSQAAGGLYQPQHF	TGCGCCAGCAGCCAAGCGGCCGGGGGGTTGTATCAGCCCCAGCATTTT
13	once	.	TRBV2	TRBJ1-2	CASSEGTYYGYTF	TGTGCCAGCAGTGAAGGCACCTACTATGGCTACACCTTC
10	.	.	TRBV28	TRBJ2-2	CASGSGELFF	TGTGCCAGCGGGTCCGGGGAGCTGTTTTTT
14	.	.	TRBV11-3	TRBJ2-4	CASRLPPGKNIQYF	TGTGCCAGCAGGCTACCCCCTGGCAAAAACATTCAGTACTTC
15	few	TRBD1	TRBV19	TRBJ1-1	CASTPGQRMNTEAFF	TGTGCCAGTACCCCGGGACAGAGGATGAACACTGAAGCTTTCTTT
15	.	TRBD2	TRBV7-2	TRBJ2-7	CASSIGTSGTYEQYF	TGTGCCAGCAGCATCGGGACTAGCGGGACCTACGAGCAGTACTTC
12	few	.	TRBV5-4	TRBJ2-1	CASSLDRVGQFF	TGTGCCAGCAGCTTGGACAGGGTCGGGCAGTTCTTC
14	.	.	TRBV7-9	TRBJ1-2	CASSLGKGYYGYTF	TGTGCCAGCAGCTTAGGCAAGGGCTACTATGGCTACACCTTC
12	.	.	TRBV15	TRBJ1-1	CATSREVFEAFF	TGTGCCACCAGCAGAGAGGTCTTTGAAGCTTTCTTT
16	.	.	TRBV4-3	TRBJ2-5	CASSQEQYSGQETQYF	TGCGCCAGCAGCCAAGAGCAGTACAGCGGCCAAGAGACCCAGTACTTC
15	few	TRBD1	TRBV28	TRBJ2-3	CASSFRTGSTDTQYF	TGTGCCAGCAGTTTCAGGACAGGGAGCACAGATACGCAGTATTTT
18	few	.	TRBV13	TRBJ1-3	CASSFQGRATAHGNTIYF	TGTGCCAGCAGCTTCCAGGGGAGGGCAACGGCACATGGAAACACCATATATTTT
16	.	TRBD2	TRBV4-2	TRBJ2-3	CASSQGSGGYTDTQYF	TGTGCCAGCAGCCAGGGTAGCGGGGGATACACAGATACGCAGTATTTT
11	.	.	TRBV7-7	TRBJ2-7	CASSLEPEQYF	TGTGCCAGCAGCTTAGAGCCCGAGCAGTACTTC
15	.	.	TRBV6-5	TRBJ2-1	CASSYSRDPYNEQFF	TGTGCCAGCAGTTACTCGCGGGATCCGTACAATGAGCAGTTCTTC
12	.	.	TRBV10-3	TRBJ2-5	CAASDSQETQYF	TGTGCCGCCTCTGACAGCCAAGAGACCCAGTACTTC
17	.	TRBD2	TRBV9	TRBJ2-5	CASSPQGLAGAGETQYF	TGTGCCAGCAGCCCCCAGGGACTAGCGGGGGCAGGAGAGACCCAGTACTTC
12	.	.	TRBV28	TRBJ2-7	CASSSGFYEQYF	TGTGCCAGCAGTTCCGGATTCTACGAGCAGTACTTC
17	.	TRBD2	TRBV7-2	TRBJ2-7	CASSSRLAGGGPYEQYF	TGTGCCAGCAGCTCTCGACTAGCGGGCGGCGGCCCCTACGAGCAGTACTTC
18	few	TRBD1	TRBV5-1	TRBJ2-6	CASSHGQGAMSGANVLTF	TGCGCCAGCAGCCACGGACAGGGGGCAATGTCTGGGGCCAACGTCCTGACTTTC
16	.	TRBD1	TRBV4-3	TRBJ1-4	CASSQDGTGGNEKLFF	TGCGCCAGCAGCCAAGACGGGACAGGCGGTAACGAAAAACTGTTTTTT
16	.	TRBD2	TRBV27	TRBJ2-1	CASSHLRGRAYNEQFF	TGTGCCAGCAGTCACCTCCGCGGGAGGGCCTACAATGAGCAGTTCTTC
17	.	.	TRBV7-9	TRBJ2-1	CASSQGGGSGAYNEQFF	TGTGCCAGCAGCCAGGGGGGAGGTAGCGGAGCCTACAATGAGCAGTTCTTC
17	.	.	TRBV5-1	TRBJ1-3	CASSLAVGRFSGNTIYF	TGCGCCAGCAGCTTGGCCGTGGGCCGTTTCTCTGGAAACACCATATATTTT
15	few	TRBD1	TRBV18	TRBJ1-6	CASSPLDRGPSPLHF	TGTGCCAGCTCACCACTTGACAGGGGCCCTTCACCCCTCCACTTT
16	few	.	TRBV4-3	TRBJ1-2	CASSQSAGAGNYGYTF	TGCGCCAGCAGCCAATCCGCGGGGGCAGGCAACTATGGCTACACCTTC
14	few	TRBD2	TRBV6-1	TRBJ2-7	CASRSGDVSYEQYF	TGTGCCAGCAGGAGCGGGGACGTCTCCTACGAGCAGTACTTC
18	few	TRBD1	TRBV18	TRBJ1-5	CASSPIKTGQGVGQPQHF	TGTGCCAGCTCACCCATCAAAACGGGACAGGGGGTTGGTCAGCCCCAGCATTTT
15	few	TRBD2	TRBV28	TRBJ2-7	CASSPPGRASYEQYF	TGTGCCAGCAGTCCCCCGGGGAGGGCCTCCTACGAGCAGTACTTC
13	.	.	TRBV28	TRBJ2-6	CASSSPGANVLTF	TGTGCCAGTTCCTCACCAGGGGCCAACGTCCTGACTTTC
14	few	TRBD1	TRBV27	TRBJ1-2	CASRSGTGGFGYTF	TGTGCCAGCAGGAGTGGGACAGGGGGCTTTGGCTACACCTTC
14	few	.	TRBV7-3	TRBJ2-1	CASSASVRYNEQFF	TGTGCCAGCAGCGCTAGCGTTCGGTACAATGAGCAGTTCTTC
21	few	TRBD1	TRBV4-3	TRBJ2-4	CASSQEGNRGHSDRAKNIQYF	TGCGCCAGCAGCCAAGAGGGGAACAGGGGCCACAGCGATAGAGCCAAAAACATTCAGTACTTC
15	few	.	TRBV18	TRBJ2-1	CASSTRDGLYNEQFF	TGTGCCAGCTCAACCCGGGACGGGCTCTACAATGAGCAGTTCTTC
13	.	.	TRBV2	TRBJ1-2	CASSLGASHGYTF	TGTGCCAGCAGCTTAGGGGCAAGCCATGGCTACACCTTC
16	.	TRBD2	TRBV4-1	TRBJ2-4	CASTSRAGGPKNIQYF	TGCGCCAGCACCAGTAGAGCGGGAGGGCCCAAAAACATTCAGTACTTC